This T cell receptor (beta chain) is from a study of blood T cell repertoires in COVID-19 (dated by TCRdb to 2020 to 2021). For context, the study as a whole: Samples covering the acute and convalescent phases of COVID-19 were provided by collaborators in the United States, Italy and Spain. The material from the prospective study consisted of cDNA or gDNA derived from T cells, B-cell-depleted T cells, or PBMCs. The dataset comprised deeply sampled blood TCRbeta repertoires from subjects exposed to, actively infected with, or recovered from COVID-19. The repertoires were released in a freely available public database intended as a resource for research on the immune response to SARS-CoV-2. The samples were drawn from two sources: the first 160 participants of the ongoing ImmuneRACE study, and 1,000 to 1,500 subjects contributed by 6 global collaborators. The sample metadata nearly always contained a de-identified subject ID, COVID-19 status, age in years and sex. Where available, HLA class I and class II types were obtained from metadata supplied by the sample provider rather than from assay-based typing. Overall results and qualifications from the work: Clinical and demographic metadata were provided uncurated, with the amount varying by source and participant.

One collaborating source in Seattle enrolled patients during active infection and followed them longitudinally through the course of disease. The collaborating institutions used their own protocols to collect whole blood in K2EDTA tubes. For TCRbeta analysis, collaborators shipped samples in one of three forms: frozen whole blood, isolated PBMCs, or DNA extracted from either of those sample types. The immunoSEQ Assay, a bias-controlled multiplex PCR, was used to amplify TCRbeta CDR3 regions from genomic DNA. The original methods were these. Within the assay, amplification of reference gene primers was used to estimate how many nucleated cells each sample contained. Sequence reads were collapsed and filtered to measure the absolute abundance of every unique TCRbeta CDR3 rearrangement. For each sample, productive Simpson clonality was calculated by taking the square root of Simpson's diversity index across productive rearrangements. The clones in this table, taken by TCRdb from immuneACCESS, are in-frame only. Not every clone is retained; where verified, under half of the shortfall comes from an unresolved V gene, and the cause of the rest is unknown. The DNA was the basis for D and trimming; V, J and clone size are from that table. The sample table records roughly 410,000 clones; 75% to 90% of these occur just once. The ten biggest clones cover roughly 1.5% of the sample.

Concerning this clone: Its antigen is not yet known. No per-base quality is available; no much larger clone lies one base away.

CDR1 and CDR2, looked up from the germline V gene, are SGDLS and YYNGEE. From cysteine to phenylalanine, the CDR3 is 14 amino acids long. Kept here is only the CDR3 DNA, which spans 42 bases and is read in frame from base 1. V is pruned by 3 bases and J by 2 bases, leaving 4 bases of the junction without a gene match. The sequence was obtained from a woman aged 40-49 years with COVID-19, enrolled during active disease. The chain is assembled from TRBV9 and TRBJ2-7; 8 bases in between match TRBD1. Sequencing was performed on peripheral blood. CDR3 sequence: CASSAGGFAYEQYF. The base sequence is TGTGCCAGCAGCGCAGGGGGCTTCGCCTACGAGCAGTACTTC.